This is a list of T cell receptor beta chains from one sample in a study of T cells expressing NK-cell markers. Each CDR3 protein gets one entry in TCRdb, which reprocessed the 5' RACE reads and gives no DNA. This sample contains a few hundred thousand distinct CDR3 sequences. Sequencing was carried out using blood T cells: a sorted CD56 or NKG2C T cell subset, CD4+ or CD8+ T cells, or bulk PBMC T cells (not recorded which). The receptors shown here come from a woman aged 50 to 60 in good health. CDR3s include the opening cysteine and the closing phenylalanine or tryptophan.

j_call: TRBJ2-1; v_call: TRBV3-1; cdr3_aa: CASSQDPLSYEQFF
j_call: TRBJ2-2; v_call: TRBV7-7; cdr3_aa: CASSPQATTGELFF
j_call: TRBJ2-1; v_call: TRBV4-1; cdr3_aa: CASSQGSDNEQFF
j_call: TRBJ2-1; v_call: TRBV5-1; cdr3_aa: CASSLLQAGEQFF
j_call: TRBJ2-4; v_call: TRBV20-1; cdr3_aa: CSARGLLLAKNIQYF
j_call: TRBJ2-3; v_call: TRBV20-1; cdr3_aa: CSVPRGRSTDTQYF
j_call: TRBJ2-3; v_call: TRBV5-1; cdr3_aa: CASSFEGRTSTDTQYF
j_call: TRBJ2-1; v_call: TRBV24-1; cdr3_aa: CATSDLAAGDRNEQFF
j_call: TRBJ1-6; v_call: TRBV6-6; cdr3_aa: CASSYKGGSGSPLHF
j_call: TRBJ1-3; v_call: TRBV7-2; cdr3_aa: CASSFLGRISGNTIYF
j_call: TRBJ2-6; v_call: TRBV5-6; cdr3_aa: CASSSEVSGANVLTF
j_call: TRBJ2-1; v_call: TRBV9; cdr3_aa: CASSSQDRAMQFF
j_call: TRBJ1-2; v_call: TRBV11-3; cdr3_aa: CASSYRPTGDHPYGYTF
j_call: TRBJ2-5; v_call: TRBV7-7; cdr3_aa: CASSPQVLQETQYF
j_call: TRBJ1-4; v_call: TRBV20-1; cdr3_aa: CSARKPAGLANEKLFF
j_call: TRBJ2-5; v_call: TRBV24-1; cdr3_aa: CATSLAGDQETQYF